The source of this TCR beta chain is a study of cytomegalovirus exposure and HLA in healthy donors. Study-level background: T cells numbering around 180 million yielded some 120 million unique TCR beta sequences in an earlier analysis. Whole-study findings and limits: An analysis was carried out later, and it reportedly showed fewer N-insertions in an Asian-associated ancestry cluster than the approximately 610-donor mean. The study listed approximately 170 cytomegalovirus-associated TCR beta chains. In a later analysis, V- and J-gene trimming of beta chains associated with a DCLRE1C missense variant, replicated independently.

In the case of this clone: The antigen is undetermined.

13 Jbeta primers and 60 Vbeta primers were used for the PCR. Here immunoSEQ multiplex PCR was the method, and the copy in TCRdb shows in-frame clones only, minus some. The sample shows about 110,000 clones, about 72% of them seen only once. Germline V gives CDR1 SGHNT, CDR2 YYREEE (reference sequence). The CDR3 has 13 residues. The trim removed 2 bases at V and 6 bases at J, leaving 2 bases unmatched. The sequence was obtained from a man aged 18-30 years in good health and CMV-seronegative. V and J are TRBV5-4 and TRBJ1-1, with 9 bases matching TRBD1. Sequences were obtained from PBMCs. DNA of the CDR3: TGTGCCAGCAGCTTCGACAGGGGGGCTGAAGCTTTCTTT. It codes for CASSFDRGAEAFF.